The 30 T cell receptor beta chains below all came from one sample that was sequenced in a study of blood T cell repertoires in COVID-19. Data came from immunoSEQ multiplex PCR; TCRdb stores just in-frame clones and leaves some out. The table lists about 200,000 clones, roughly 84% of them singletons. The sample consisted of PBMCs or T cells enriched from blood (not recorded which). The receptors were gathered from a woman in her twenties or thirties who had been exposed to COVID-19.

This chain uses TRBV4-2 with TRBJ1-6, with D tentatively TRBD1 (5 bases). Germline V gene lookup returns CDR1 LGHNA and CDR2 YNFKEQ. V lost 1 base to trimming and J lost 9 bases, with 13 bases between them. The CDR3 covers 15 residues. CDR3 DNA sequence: TGTGCCAGCAGCCAAGCGACAGATCCTGGTTCACCCCTCCACTTT. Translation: CASSQATDPGSPLHF.

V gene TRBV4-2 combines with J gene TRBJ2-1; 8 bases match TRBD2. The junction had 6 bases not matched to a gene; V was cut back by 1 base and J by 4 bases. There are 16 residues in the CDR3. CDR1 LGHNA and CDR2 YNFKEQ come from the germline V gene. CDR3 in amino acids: CASSQGDGGAYNEQFF. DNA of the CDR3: TGTGCCAGCAGCCAAGGGGACGGGGGGGCATACAATGAGCAGTTCTTC.

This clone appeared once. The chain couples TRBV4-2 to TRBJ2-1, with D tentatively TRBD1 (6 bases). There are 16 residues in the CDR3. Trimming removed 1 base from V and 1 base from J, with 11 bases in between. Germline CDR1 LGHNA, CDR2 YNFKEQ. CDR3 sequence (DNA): TGTGCCAGCAGCCAAGTTCTGCAGGGGTCCTACAATGAGCAGTTCTTC. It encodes CASSQVLQGSYNEQFF.

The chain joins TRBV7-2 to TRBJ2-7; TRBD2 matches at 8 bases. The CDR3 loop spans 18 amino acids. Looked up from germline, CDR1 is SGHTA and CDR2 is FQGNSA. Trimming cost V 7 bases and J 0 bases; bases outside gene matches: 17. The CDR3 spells CASNRPAGASGNSYEQYF. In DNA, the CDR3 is TGTGCCAGCAACCGGCCAGCGGGGGCTAGCGGTAACTCCTACGAGCAGTACTTC.

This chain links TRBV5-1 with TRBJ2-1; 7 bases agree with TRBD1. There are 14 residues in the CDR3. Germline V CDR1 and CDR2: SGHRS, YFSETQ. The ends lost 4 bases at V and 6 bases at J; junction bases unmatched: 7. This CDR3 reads CASSDGQVFNEQFF. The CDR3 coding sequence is TGCGCCAGCAGCGATGGACAGGTGTTCAATGAGCAGTTCTTC.

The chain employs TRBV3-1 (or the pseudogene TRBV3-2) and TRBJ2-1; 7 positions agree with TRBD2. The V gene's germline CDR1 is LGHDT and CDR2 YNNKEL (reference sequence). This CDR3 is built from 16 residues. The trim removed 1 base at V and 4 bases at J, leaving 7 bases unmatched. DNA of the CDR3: TGTGCCAGCAGCCAAGCGGACGGGGGGACTTACAATGAGCAGTTCTTC. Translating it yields CASSQADGGTYNEQFF.

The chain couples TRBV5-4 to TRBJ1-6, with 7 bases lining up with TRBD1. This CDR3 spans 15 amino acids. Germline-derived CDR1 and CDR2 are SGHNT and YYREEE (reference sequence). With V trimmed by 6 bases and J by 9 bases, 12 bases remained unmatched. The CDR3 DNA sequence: TGTGCCAGCACAGCGGAGACAGGGATGGGTTCACCCCTCCACTTT. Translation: CASTAETGMGSPLHF.

CDR3 DNA: TGTGCCAGCAGCGTAGGGGCAGCCTTTGGCGCTGAAGCTTTCTTT. Translation: CASSVGAAFGAEAFF. The chain employs TRBV9 and TRBJ1-1, with D hard to call. CDR1 is SGDLS and CDR2 is YYNGEE in the germline V gene. The CDR3 covers 15 residues. The V gene lost 0 bases and the J gene lost 6 bases, with 15 bases spanning the gap.

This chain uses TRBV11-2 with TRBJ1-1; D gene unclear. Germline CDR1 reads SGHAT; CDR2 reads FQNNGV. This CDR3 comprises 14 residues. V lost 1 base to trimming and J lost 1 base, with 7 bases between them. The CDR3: CASSLVAPNTEAFF. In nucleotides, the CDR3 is TGTGCCAGCAGCTTAGTAGCTCCGAACACTGAAGCTTTCTTT.

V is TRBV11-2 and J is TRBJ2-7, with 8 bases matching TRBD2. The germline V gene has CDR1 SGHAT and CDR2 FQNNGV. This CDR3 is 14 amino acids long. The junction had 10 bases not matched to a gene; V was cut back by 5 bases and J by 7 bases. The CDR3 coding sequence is TGTGCCAGCAGCCCCACCGGGGGGGACGGGGAGCAGTACTTC. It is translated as CASSPTGGDGEQYF. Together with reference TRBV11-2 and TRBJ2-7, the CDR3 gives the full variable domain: EAGVAQSPRYKIIEKRQSVAFWCNPISGHATLYWYQQILGQGPKLLIQFQNNGVVDDSQLPKDRFSAERLKGVDSTLKIQPAKLEDSAVYLCASSPTGGDGEQYFGPGTRLTVT.

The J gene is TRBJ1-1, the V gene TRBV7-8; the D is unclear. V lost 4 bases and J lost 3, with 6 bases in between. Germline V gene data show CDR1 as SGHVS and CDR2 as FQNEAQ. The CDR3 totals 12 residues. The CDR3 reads CASSSLYTEAFF. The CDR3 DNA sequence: TGTGCCAGCAGCTCCTTATACACTGAAGCTTTCTTT.

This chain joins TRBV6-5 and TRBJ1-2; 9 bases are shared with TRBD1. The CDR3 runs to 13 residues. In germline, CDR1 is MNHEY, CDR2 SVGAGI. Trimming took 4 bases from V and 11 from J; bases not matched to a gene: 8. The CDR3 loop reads CASSLDRGLLYTF. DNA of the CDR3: TGTGCCAGCAGTTTGGACAGGGGCCTTCTGTACACCTTC.

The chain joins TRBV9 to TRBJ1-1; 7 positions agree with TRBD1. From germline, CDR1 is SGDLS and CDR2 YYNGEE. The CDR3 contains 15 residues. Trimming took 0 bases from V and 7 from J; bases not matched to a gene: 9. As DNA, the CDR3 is TGTGCCAGCAGCGTAGAGGGTGACAGGGTAAATGAAGCTTTCTTT. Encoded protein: CASSVEGDRVNEAFF.

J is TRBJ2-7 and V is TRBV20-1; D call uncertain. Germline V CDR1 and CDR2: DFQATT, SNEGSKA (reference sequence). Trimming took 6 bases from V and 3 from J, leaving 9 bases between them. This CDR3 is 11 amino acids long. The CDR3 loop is CSAPSVYEQYF. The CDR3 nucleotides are TGCAGTGCCCCGTCCGTCTACGAGCAGTACTTC.

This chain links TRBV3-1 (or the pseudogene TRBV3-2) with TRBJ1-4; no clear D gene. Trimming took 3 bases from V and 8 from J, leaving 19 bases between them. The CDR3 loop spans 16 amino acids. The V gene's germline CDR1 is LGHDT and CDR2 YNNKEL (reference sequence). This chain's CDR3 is CASSQVQVSVSEKLFF. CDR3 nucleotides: TGTGCCAGCAGCCAGGTTCAAGTATCCGTAAGCGAAAAACTGTTTTTT.

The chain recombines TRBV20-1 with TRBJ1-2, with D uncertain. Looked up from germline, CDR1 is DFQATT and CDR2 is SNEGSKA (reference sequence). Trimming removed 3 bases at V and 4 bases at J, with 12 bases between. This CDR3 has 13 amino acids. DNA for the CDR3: TGCAGTGCTAGTTACAGTGTCGTCTATGGCTACACCTTC. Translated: CSASYSVVYGYTF.

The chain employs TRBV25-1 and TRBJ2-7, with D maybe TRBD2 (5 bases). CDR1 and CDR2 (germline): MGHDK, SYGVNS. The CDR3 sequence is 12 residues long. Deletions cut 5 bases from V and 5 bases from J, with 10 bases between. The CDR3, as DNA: TGTGCCAGCAGTTCGTGGGGAGACGAGCAGTACTTC. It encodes CASSSWGDEQYF.

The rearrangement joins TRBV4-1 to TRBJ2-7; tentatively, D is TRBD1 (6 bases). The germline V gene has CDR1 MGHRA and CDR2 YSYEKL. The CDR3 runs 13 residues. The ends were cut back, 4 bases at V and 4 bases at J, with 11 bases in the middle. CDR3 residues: CASSREGQYEQYF. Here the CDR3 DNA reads TGCGCCAGCAGCCGGGAAGGACAGTACGAGCAGTACTTC.

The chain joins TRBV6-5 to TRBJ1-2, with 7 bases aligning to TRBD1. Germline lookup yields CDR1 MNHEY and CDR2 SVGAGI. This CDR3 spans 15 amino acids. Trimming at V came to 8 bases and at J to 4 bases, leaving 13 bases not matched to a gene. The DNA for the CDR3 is TGTGCCAGCTTTGACCTGGGACAGCCTTCCTATGGCTACACCTTC. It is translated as CASFDLGQPSYGYTF.

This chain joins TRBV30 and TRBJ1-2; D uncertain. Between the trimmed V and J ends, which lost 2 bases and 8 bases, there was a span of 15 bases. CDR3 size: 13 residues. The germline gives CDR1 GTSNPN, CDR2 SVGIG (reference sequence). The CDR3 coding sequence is TGTGCCTGGAGTTATCCAAATGCTAAGGGCTACACCTTC. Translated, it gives CAWSYPNAKGYTF.

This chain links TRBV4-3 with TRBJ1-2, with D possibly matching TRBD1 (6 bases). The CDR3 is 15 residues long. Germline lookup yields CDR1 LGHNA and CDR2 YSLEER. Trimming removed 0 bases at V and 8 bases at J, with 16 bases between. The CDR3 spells CASSQDRRTVGGYTF. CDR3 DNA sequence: TGCGCCAGCAGCCAAGATAGGAGGACAGTGGGCGGCTACACCTTC.

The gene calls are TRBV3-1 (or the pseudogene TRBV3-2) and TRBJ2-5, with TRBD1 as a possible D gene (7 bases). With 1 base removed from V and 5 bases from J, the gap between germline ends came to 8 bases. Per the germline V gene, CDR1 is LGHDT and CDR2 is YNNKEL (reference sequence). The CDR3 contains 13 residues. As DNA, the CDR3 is TGTGCCAGCAGCCAAGCAGGGGGGGAGACCCAGTACTTC. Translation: CASSQAGGETQYF.

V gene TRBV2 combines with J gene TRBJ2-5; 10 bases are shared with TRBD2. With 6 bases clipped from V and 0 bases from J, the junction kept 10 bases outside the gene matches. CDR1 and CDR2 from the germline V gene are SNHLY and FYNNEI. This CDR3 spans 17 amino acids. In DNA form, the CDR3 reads TGTGCCAGCAGCGCGTTAGATAGCGGGGGGTACCAAGAGACCCAGTACTTC. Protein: CASSALDSGGYQETQYF.

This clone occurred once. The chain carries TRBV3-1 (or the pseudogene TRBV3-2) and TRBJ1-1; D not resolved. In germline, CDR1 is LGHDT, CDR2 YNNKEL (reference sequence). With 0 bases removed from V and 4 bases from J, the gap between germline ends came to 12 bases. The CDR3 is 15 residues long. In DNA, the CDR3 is TGTGCCAGCAGCCAAGAGAGAGGGATTGGCACTGAAGCTTTCTTT. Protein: CASSQERGIGTEAFF.

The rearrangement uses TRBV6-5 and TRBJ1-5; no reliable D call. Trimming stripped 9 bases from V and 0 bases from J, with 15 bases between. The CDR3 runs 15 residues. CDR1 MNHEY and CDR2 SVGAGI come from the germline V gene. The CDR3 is CARTQKRNSNQPQHF. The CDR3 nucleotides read TGTGCCAGAACACAAAAGAGGAATAGCAATCAGCCCCAGCATTTT.

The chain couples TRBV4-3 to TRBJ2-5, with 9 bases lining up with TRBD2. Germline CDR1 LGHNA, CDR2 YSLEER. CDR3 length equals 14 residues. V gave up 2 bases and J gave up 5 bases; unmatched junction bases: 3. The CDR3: CASSQNSGGETQYF. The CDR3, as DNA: TGCGCCAGCAGCCAAAATAGCGGGGGTGAGACCCAGTACTTC.

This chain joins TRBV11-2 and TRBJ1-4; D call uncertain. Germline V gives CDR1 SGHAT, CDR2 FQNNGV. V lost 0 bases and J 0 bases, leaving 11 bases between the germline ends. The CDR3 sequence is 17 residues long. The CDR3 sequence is CASSLDRPEATNEKLFF. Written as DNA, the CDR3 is TGTGCCAGCAGCTTAGATCGTCCGGAGGCAACTAATGAAAAACTGTTTTTT.

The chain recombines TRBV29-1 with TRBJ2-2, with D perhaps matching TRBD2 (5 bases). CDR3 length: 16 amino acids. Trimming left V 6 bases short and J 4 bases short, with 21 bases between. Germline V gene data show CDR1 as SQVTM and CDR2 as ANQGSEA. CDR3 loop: CSVPDRREGSTGELFF. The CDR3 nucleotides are TGCAGCGTGCCTGATCGACGGGAAGGTAGCACCGGGGAGCTGTTTTTT.

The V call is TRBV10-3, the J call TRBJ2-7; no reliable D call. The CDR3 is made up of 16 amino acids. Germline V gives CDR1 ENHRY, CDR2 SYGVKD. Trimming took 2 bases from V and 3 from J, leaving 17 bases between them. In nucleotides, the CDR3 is TGTGCCATCAGTGAGAGAGACGACTTCAGTAGCTACGAGCAGTACTTC. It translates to CAISERDDFSSYEQYF.

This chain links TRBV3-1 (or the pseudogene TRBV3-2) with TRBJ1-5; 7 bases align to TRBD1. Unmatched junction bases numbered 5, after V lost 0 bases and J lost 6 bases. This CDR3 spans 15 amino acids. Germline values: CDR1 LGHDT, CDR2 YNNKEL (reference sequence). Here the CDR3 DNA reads TGTGCCAGCAGCCAAGAAGGCCAGGGGGGTCAGCCCCAGCATTTT. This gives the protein CASSQEGQGGQPQHF.